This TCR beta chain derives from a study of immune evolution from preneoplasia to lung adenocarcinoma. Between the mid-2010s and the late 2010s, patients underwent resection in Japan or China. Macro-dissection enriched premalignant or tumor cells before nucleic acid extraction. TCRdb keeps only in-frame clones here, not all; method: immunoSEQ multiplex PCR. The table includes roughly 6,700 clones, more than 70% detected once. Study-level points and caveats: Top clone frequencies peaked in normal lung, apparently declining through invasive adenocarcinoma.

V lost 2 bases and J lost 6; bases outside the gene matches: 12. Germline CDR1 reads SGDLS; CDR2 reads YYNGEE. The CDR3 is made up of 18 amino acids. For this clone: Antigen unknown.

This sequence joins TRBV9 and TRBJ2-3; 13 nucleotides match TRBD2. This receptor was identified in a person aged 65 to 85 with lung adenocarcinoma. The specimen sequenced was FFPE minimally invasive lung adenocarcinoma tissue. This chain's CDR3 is CASSVGLAGYTADDTQYF. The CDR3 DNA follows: TGTGCCAGCAGCGTGGGACTAGCGGGGTACACCGCAGACGATACGCAGTATTTT.